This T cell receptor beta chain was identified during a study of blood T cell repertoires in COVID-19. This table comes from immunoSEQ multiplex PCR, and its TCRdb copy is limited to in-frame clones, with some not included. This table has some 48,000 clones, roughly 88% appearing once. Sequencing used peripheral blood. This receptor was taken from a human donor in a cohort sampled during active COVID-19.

In DNA form, the CDR3 reads TGCGCCAGCAGCTTGGGGCTAGCGGGAGATGTGCAGTACTTC. Its protein product is CASSLGLAGDVQYF. The chain carries TRBV5-1 and TRBJ2-7, with TRBD2 matching 10 bases. CDR3 size: 14 residues. Per the germline V gene, CDR1 is SGHRS and CDR2 is YFSETQ. The J segment lost 9 bases and the V segment lost 0 bases, leaving 6 bases of the junction unmatched.